The 12 T cell receptor beta chains given below trace back to one sample, sequenced in a study of CD8 T cells in Susac syndrome. RNA was extracted with the RNeasy kit, and a quantity of about 0.45 to 1 ug was reverse transcribed using random hexamers. Each CDR3 protein gets one entry after TCRdb re-called the immunoSEQ multiplex PCR reads with MiXCR. Altogether about 200,000 distinct CDR3 sequences are present, 95% being singletons, with the ten largest covering approximately 0.094%. Material: CD4+ T cells from PBMCs. The receptors shown here come from a human donor in good health.

This clonotype appeared a single time. The J gene is TRBJ1-2, the V gene TRBV30; 8 bases align to TRBD1. Germline lookup yields CDR1 GTSNPN and CDR2 SVGIG (reference sequence). The length of the CDR3 is 11 residues. The ends lost 5 bases at V and 8 bases at J; junction bases unmatched: 4. As DNA, the CDR3 is TGTGCCTGGGGACAGGGCGGAGGCTACACCTTC. Protein: CAWGQGGGYTF.

The V and J genes are TRBV3-1 and TRBJ1-1, with 7 bases aligning to TRBD1. Per germline, CDR1 LGHDT and CDR2 YNNKEL (reference sequence). This CDR3 is built from 15 residues. J gave up 0 bases and V 4 bases, and 5 bases lay outside the gene matches. CDR3 sequence reads: CASSLGQALNTEAFF. The CDR3 DNA is TGTGCCAGCAGCCTCGGACAGGCCTTGAACACTGAAGCTTTCTTT.

V gene TRBV24-1 combines with J gene TRBJ1-5; TRBD1 is a possible D gene (6 bases). V shed 5 bases and J shed 7 bases, with 17 bases lying between them. Germline V lookup: CDR1 KGHDR, CDR2 SFDVKD. The CDR3 covers 15 residues. CDR3 nucleotides: TGTGCCACCAGTGCCGCAGACAGGTTCAGCCAGCCCCAGCATTTT. Translating it yields CATSAADRFSQPQHF.

This chain connects TRBV14 to TRBJ1-2; perhaps TRBD1 as D (5 bases). The V end lost 3 bases, the J end lost 3 bases, and 8 bases lay between the germline ends. CDR1 SGHDN and CDR2 FVKESK come from the germline V gene. CDR3 size: 13 residues. In DNA form, the CDR3 reads TGTGCCAGCAGCCAGGACACCTACTATGGCTACACCTTC. This translates into CASSQDTYYGYTF.

The V gene is TRBV14, the J gene TRBJ2-2; D gene unclear. With 1 base removed from V and 7 bases from J, the gap between germline ends came to 7 bases. CDR1 is SGHDN and CDR2 is FVKESK in the germline V gene. The CDR3 is made up of 13 amino acids. CDR3 amino acids: CASSQVNLGELFF. CDR3 DNA sequence: TGTGCCAGCAGCCAAGTTAATCTCGGGGAGCTGTTTTTT.

This sequence joins TRBV20-1 and TRBJ2-5; D might be TRBD2 (5 bases). V was cut by 6 bases and J by 7 bases, with 15 bases left in between. The germline V gene has CDR1 DFQATT and CDR2 SNEGSKA (reference sequence). The CDR3 consists of 12 residues. CDR3 bases: TGCAGTGCCTTCGAGGGCTTGGGGACCCAGTACTTC. Its translation is CSAFEGLGTQYF.

The chain links TRBV2 to TRBJ2-1; TRBD2 is a possible D gene (5 bases). The germline V gene has CDR1 SNHLY and CDR2 FYNNEI. The CDR3 has 12 residues. The V end lost 6 bases, the J end lost 4 bases, and 7 bases lay between the germline ends. CDR3 sequence: CASSGLYNEQFF. CDR3 coding DNA: TGTGCCAGCAGCGGACTGTACAATGAGCAGTTCTTC.

The chain joins TRBV5-6 to TRBJ2-4, with D maybe TRBD2 (5 bases). V lost 4 bases and J lost 7, with 21 bases in between. The CDR3 length is 16 residues. Germline-derived CDR1 and CDR2 are SGHDT and YYEEEE. CDR3 nucleotide sequence: TGTGCCAGCAGCCCCGGAGCGGACTTTTTATCCAACATTCAGTACTTC. Amino acid sequence: CASSPGADFLSNIQYF.

CDR3 residues: CASSPGYLNTEAFF. For the CDR3, the DNA is TGTGCCAGCAGCCCAGGATATTTGAACACTGAAGCTTTCTTT. This sequence joins TRBV3-1 and TRBJ1-1; D remains ambiguous. V was trimmed by 4 bases and J by 0 bases, leaving 9 bases between them. The CDR3 is 14 residues long. Germline V gene data show CDR1 as LGHDT and CDR2 as YNNKEL (reference sequence).

This clonotype was found once. This chain connects TRBV6-5 to TRBJ1-5; D uncertain. CDR1 is MNHEY, CDR2 SVGAGI, per germline. The CDR3 has 13 amino acids. V lost 2 bases and J lost 6, with 8 bases in between. CDR3 DNA sequence: TGTGCCAGCAGTTACGCCTCCCGTCAGCCCCAGCATTTT. Its translation is CASSYASRQPQHF.

This chain connects TRBV7-6 to TRBJ2-1; 14 bases fit TRBD2. This CDR3 contains 16 residues. V lost 4 bases, J lost 10 bases, and 9 bases stayed unmatched. The germline gives CDR1 SGHVS, CDR2 FNYEAQ. The CDR3 sequence is CASSSPTSGRAREQFF. The DNA for the CDR3 is TGTGCCAGCAGCTCTCCGACTAGCGGGAGGGCCAGGGAGCAGTTCTTC.

The rearrangement joins TRBV27 to TRBJ2-1; possibly TRBD2 for D (7 bases). V lost 5 bases, J lost 8 bases, and 22 bases lay in between. The germline V gene has CDR1 MNHEY and CDR2 SMNVEV (reference sequence). The CDR3 extends over 16 amino acids. In DNA form, the CDR3 reads TGTGCCAGCAGTCGCCGGGGGGCCTCCTGGAACGATGAGCAGTTCTTC. It specifies CASSRRGASWNDEQFF.